The rows below give T cell receptor beta chains drawn from one sample of a study of PD-1 blockade in classical Hodgkin lymphoma. Using immunoSEQ multiplex PCR, the repertoire was profiled, and TCRdb retains in-frame clones only, with some absent. The sample lists tens of thousands of clones; roughly 90% were seen once. The sequences come from peripheral blood mononuclear cells (PBMCs), collected at baseline. The receptors shown here come from a human donor with classical Hodgkin lymphoma. CDR3s include the opening cysteine and the closing phenylalanine or tryptophan.

v_gene	j_gene	len	CDR3aa
TRBV7-2	TRBJ2-7	15	CASSLAGTSGYEQYF
TRBV18	TRBJ2-5	17	CASSPPAGGRRGETQYF
TRBV11-2	TRBJ1-1	14	CASSLVWGNTEAFF
TRBV2	TRBJ1-3	16	CASSEGAGSPGNTIYF
TRBV18	TRBJ2-2	12	CASTRGTGELFF
TRBV28	TRBJ1-2	15	CASSLERLGDYGYTF
TRBV7-2	TRBJ1-1	15	CASSLNSNLNTEAFF
TRBV11-2	TRBJ1-1	15	CASSLDVQGDTEAFF
TRBV28	TRBJ1-4	16	CASSPTTYRTNEKLFF
TRBV6-1	TRBJ1-2	13	CASRLTQGSGYTF
TRBV5-1	TRBJ2-3	16	CASSPQAGQVGDTQYF
TRBV7-9	TRBJ2-1	14	CASAEPRREGEQFF
TRBV4-1	TRBJ1-1	15	CASSQGGQGVTEAFF
TRBV27	TRBJ1-2	13	CASSNGARRSYTF
TRBV10-2	TRBJ2-5	18	CASSGTPLAGGPRETQYF
TRBV27	TRBJ2-7	14	CASSEGTGGREQYF
TRBV4-2	TRBJ2-1	17	CASSQDTPSGTYNEQFF
TRBV28	TRBJ2-1	16	CASSLLSLMSTNEQFF
TRBV19	TRBJ1-5	16	CASSIDGQGAGQPQHF
TRBV7-9	TRBJ2-3	15	CASKKTGTILDTQYF
TRBV14	TRBJ1-4	16	CASSQELQGVGEKLFF
TRBV27	TRBJ2-3	16	CASSTRGDRYTDTQYF
TRBV11-2	TRBJ2-2	15	CASSPVAPGTGELFF
TRBV27	TRBJ2-7	16	CASRLRARDRIYEQYF
TRBV14	TRBJ1-3	16	CASSKKPPGSGNTIYF
TRBV11-3	TRBJ2-3	13	CASSRQGTDTQYF
TRBV6-1	TRBJ2-2	14	CASSPTGTTGELFF
TRBV6-1	TRBJ2-2	15	CASRRLAGNTGELFF
TRBV7-3	TRBJ2-7	13	CASSSNGGGEQYF
TRBV2	TRBJ2-5	13	CASGTTNQETQYF
TRBV10-1	TRBJ2-3	12	CASSDSTDTQYF
TRBV10-3	TRBJ2-2	15	CAITQDRGKTGELFF
TRBV7-6	TRBJ2-7	13	CASSFAEGYEQYF
TRBV4-1	TRBJ1-1	15	CASSQSITGVTEAFF
TRBV18	TRBJ1-1	16	CASSPEVGGSNTEAFF
TRBV10-3	TRBJ1-1	13	CAISGGSGTEAFF
TRBV29-1	TRBJ1-5	14	CSVGDRQGIQPQHF
TRBV27	TRBJ1-6	14	CASSFGQGDSPLHF
TRBV5-1	TRBJ2-4	17	CASSSGTGLGAKNIQYF
TRBV15	TRBJ1-5	16	CATSRDPDRPNQPQHF
TRBV6-1	TRBJ1-2	15	CASSEARGGNYGYTF
TRBV6-6	TRBJ2-7	13	CASRNDRFGEQYF
TRBV27	TRBJ1-6	16	CASSLSFRQHNSPLHF
TRBV5-1	TRBJ1-3	16	CASSLVGANSGNTIYF
TRBV5-6	TRBJ1-5	16	CASSSGGTGGWQPQHF
TRBV7-7	TRBJ2-7	15	CASSFRLAAQDEQYF
TRBV9	TRBJ2-3	12	CASSVSQDTQYF
TRBV11-2	TRBJ2-1	13	CASLQRERNEQFF
TRBV10-3	TRBJ1-5	13	CAISESVQRPQHF
TRBV14	TRBJ1-4	15	CASSQSSRSNEKLFF
TRBV6-1	TRBJ2-5	13	CASTIDRQETQYF
TRBV6-1	TRBJ2-4	16	CASSELQGRVQNIQYF